Detailed here is one TCR beta chain. Trimming removed 0 bases at V and 2 bases at J, with 12 bases between. This CDR3 contains 16 residues. Looked up from germline, CDR1 is SGDLS and CDR2 is YYNGEE. This sample is part of a study of T cells after yellow fever vaccination. Template switching with 5'RACE generated the TCR cDNA and added a universal primer site and UMIs. MiXCR was run by TCRdb on the 5' RACE reads, yielding one entry per CDR3 protein. The data hold approximately 120,000 distinct CDR3 sequences, with around 15% observed a single time. The receptor was isolated from a young man who received the YFV17D yellow fever vaccine. V is TRBV9 and J is TRBJ2-1, with D perhaps matching TRBD2 (6 bases). The sample in question was CD8+ T cells sorted from PBMCs, obtained 5 days after the yellow fever booster vaccination. The CDR3 DNA reads as TGTGCCAGCAGCGTAGTAGGGACGGGGGCCTACAATGAGCAGTTCTTC. Its protein is CASSVVGTGAYNEQFF.